Below, 19 T cell receptor beta chains from the same sample are listed, as sequenced in a study of T cells in narcolepsy (dated by TCRdb to 2016 to 2019). The method was the immunoSEQ multiplex PCR assay. TCRdb re-hosts the immuneACCESS table, in-frame sequences only. Its copies lack some clones; in the studies checked, an unresolved V gene accounts for under half of them, and the cause for the rest is not known. A total of 30,000 or so clones appear in this sample, around three quarters of them only once. The ten biggest clones cover roughly 3.5% of the sample. Material: memory (CD45RA-) CD4+ T cells from blood. The cell subset or site label for this specimen denotes: memory T cells sorted ex vivo from peripheral blood. Source of these receptors: a human donor in good health.

The rearrangement links TRBV21-1 to TRBJ1-3; TRBD1 is the table's D call and was not checked against the DNA. TRBV21-1 is tagged as a pseudogene. The CDR3 is 20 amino acids. DNA for the CDR3: TGTGCCAGCAGCAATACGTCCCGGGACAGGGTCCCACTGGGTGGAAACACCATATATTTT. Protein: CASSNTSRDRVPLGGNTIYF.

The chain's CDR3 is CASGLKPNTEAFF. Written as DNA, the CDR3 is TGTGCTAGTGGTTTGAAACCGAACACTGAAGCTTTCTTT. V and J are TRBV12-5 and TRBJ1-1, with unresolved D. CDR1 and CDR2 (germline): LGHNT, FRNRAP. The CDR3 totals 13 residues. Trimming left V 2 bases short and J 1 base short, with 5 bases between.

The V call is TRBV19, the J call TRBJ1-5; D ambiguous. The CDR3 extends over 15 amino acids. V lost 5 bases, J lost 6 bases, and 17 bases lay in between. Germline CDR1 reads LNHDA; CDR2 reads SQIVND (reference sequence). The CDR3 nucleotides read TGTGCCAGTAGTCTAGGGCAGTCCGCTCGTCAGCCCCAGCATTTT. As protein: CASSLGQSARQPQHF.

V gene TRBV11-2 combines with J gene TRBJ2-4; D perhaps matches TRBD1 (5 bases). Germline CDR1 is SGHAT and CDR2 is FQNNGV. This CDR3 has 19 amino acids. V lost 1 base to trimming and J lost 5 bases, with 24 bases between them. In DNA form, the CDR3 reads TGTGCCAGCAGCTTAGGCAGGGTTTGGTACCGGAAAAACGAAAACATTCAGTACTTC. Translating it yields CASSLGRVWYRKNENIQYF. The full variable domain, its missing parts supplied by reference TRBV11-2 and TRBJ2-4, is EAGVAQSPRYKIIEKRQSVAFWCNPISGHATLYWYQQILGQGPKLLIQFQNNGVVDDSQLPKDRFSAERLKGVDSTLKIQPAKLEDSAVYLCASSLGRVWYRKNENIQYFGAGTRLSVL.

The chain links TRBV6-5 to TRBJ2-1; TRBD2 might be the D (6 bases). Germline-derived CDR1 and CDR2 are MNHEY and SVGAGI. The CDR3 covers 15 residues. Trimming stripped 5 bases from V and 8 bases from J, with 19 bases between. Here the CDR3 DNA reads TGTGCCAGCAGTAATGAGCGACTAGATTGGGATGAGCAGTTCTTC. This gives the protein CASSNERLDWDEQFF.

J is TRBJ1-1 and V is TRBV19; D remains unclear. This CDR3 has 15 residues. The V end lost 3 bases, the J end lost 3 bases, and 14 bases lay between the germline ends. Looked up from germline, CDR1 is LNHDA and CDR2 is SQIVND (reference sequence). CDR3 sequence reads: CASSIVGKFDTEAFF. In DNA form, the CDR3 reads TGTGCCAGTAGTATTGTAGGGAAGTTTGACACTGAAGCTTTCTTT.

The genes are TRBV15 and TRBJ2-6; perhaps TRBD2 as D (6 bases). From germline, CDR1 is LNHNV and CDR2 YYDKDF (reference sequence). With 8 bases removed from V and 3 bases from J, the gap between germline ends came to 17 bases. The CDR3 loop spans 16 amino acids. CDR3 nucleotides: TGTGCCACCCGGAGGGCCGACGGGAATGGGGCCAACGTCCTGACTTTC. Amino acid sequence: CATRRADGNGANVLTF.

J is TRBJ1-5 and V is TRBV6-5; no clear D. The CDR3 is 10 amino acids. The germline CDR1 and CDR2 sequences are MNHEY and SVGAGI. Trimming removed 5 bases from V and 11 bases from J, with 7 bases in between. CDR3 DNA sequence: TGTGCCAGCAGTGAACTTACCCAGCATTTT. Translated, it gives CASSELTQHF.

The rearrangement joins TRBV19 to TRBJ1-5, with D possibly matching TRBD1 (5 bases). V was pared by 11 bases and J by 6 bases, with 17 bases between. The CDR3 contains 13 residues. Per the germline V gene, CDR1 is LNHDA and CDR2 is SQIVND (reference sequence). CDR3 sequence: CASLRGVGQPQHF. The CDR3 coding sequence is TGTGCCTCGCTTCGGGGGGTCGGTCAGCCCCAGCATTTT.

The rearrangement uses TRBV9 and TRBJ2-2; no definite D call. Germline V CDR1 and CDR2: SGDLS, YYNGEE. This CDR3 has 16 amino acids. V lost 0 bases, J lost 0 bases, and 9 bases lay in between. Written as DNA, the CDR3 is TGTGCCAGCAGCGTAGCGACCGCGACGAACACCGGGGAGCTGTTTTTT. This encodes CASSVATATNTGELFF.

V and J are TRBV5-1 and TRBJ1-2; D may be TRBD1 (5 bases). Germline CDR1 reads SGHRS; CDR2 reads YFSETQ. The CDR3 totals 12 residues. Trimming pared 5 bases from V and 6 bases from J, leaving 11 bases between. CDR3 in amino acids: CASRWQGHGYTF. Here the CDR3 DNA reads TGCGCCAGCAGGTGGCAGGGCCATGGCTACACCTTC.

V and J are TRBV19 and TRBJ2-7, with 8 nucleotides matching TRBD2. The CDR3 runs 15 residues. The V gene end was trimmed by 11 bases and the J gene end by 4 bases; junction bases not matched to a gene: 16. Germline CDR1 and CDR2: LNHDA and SQIVND (reference sequence). The CDR3 is CASRETTSAIYEQYF. DNA for the CDR3: TGTGCCTCCCGCGAAACGACTAGCGCGATATACGAGCAGTACTTC.

V and J are TRBV7-8 and TRBJ1-1; no firm D call. Deletions cut 5 bases from V and 1 base from J, with 11 bases between. Germline V gene data show CDR1 as SGHVS and CDR2 as FQNEAQ. This CDR3 has 14 amino acids. CDR3 loop: CASSPLLRNTEAFF. CDR3 DNA: TGTGCCAGCAGCCCCCTACTTAGGAACACTGAAGCTTTCTTT.

The CDR3: CASSQWDRGIEGYTF. CDR3 coding DNA: TGTGCCAGCAGTCAATGGGACAGGGGAATTGAGGGCTACACCTTC. The J gene is TRBJ1-2, the V gene TRBV6-5; TRBD1 matches 10 bases. Germline loops: CDR1 MNHEY, CDR2 SVGAGI. Unmatched junction bases numbered 11, after V lost 5 bases and J lost 8 bases. The CDR3 covers 15 residues.

This clone was seen a few times. The gene calls are TRBV12-2 and TRBJ1-1; TRBD1, as called in the table, went unchecked against the DNA. TRBV12-2 is noted as a pseudogene. The CDR3 spans 15 residues. DNA of the CDR3: TGTGCAAGTCGCGGCGCCGAGAAGACAGGCACTGAAGCTTTCTTT. Protein product: CASRGAEKTGTEAFF.

The chain uses TRBV18 and TRBJ2-5; TRBD2 aligns across 7 bases. The V and J ends lost 3 bases and 3 bases, in that order; junction bases with no gene match: 1. The germline gives CDR1 KGHSH, CDR2 LQKENI. The CDR3 runs to 13 residues. For the CDR3, the DNA is TGTGCCAGCTCACCCCTAGCGGAAGAGACCCAGTACTTC. The encoded protein is CASSPLAEETQYF.

This chain connects TRBV9 to TRBJ2-6; the D is unclear. Trimming pared 0 bases from V and 4 bases from J, leaving 11 bases between. CDR3 size: 16 residues. Germline V gives CDR1 SGDLS, CDR2 YYNGEE. CDR3 region: CASSVVARYGANVLTF. The CDR3 nucleotides are TGTGCCAGCAGCGTAGTTGCGCGTTACGGGGCCAACGTCCTGACTTTC.

This sequence joins TRBV7-9 and TRBJ2-3; no clear D. V dropped 5 bases and J dropped 5 bases, with 8 bases sitting between them. Per the germline V gene, CDR1 is SEHNR and CDR2 is FQNEAQ (reference sequence). The CDR3 totals 12 residues. Written as DNA, the CDR3 is TGTGCCAGCAGCCAAGGCGGAGATACGCAGTATTTT. Protein product: CASSQGGDTQYF. The whole variable domain, remainder taken from reference TRBV7-9 and TRBJ2-3, is DTGVSQNPRHKITKRGQNVTFRCDPISEHNRLYWYRQTLGQGPEFLTYFQNEAQLEKSRLLSDRFSAERPKGSFSTLEIQRTEQGDSAMYLCASSQGGDTQYFGPGTRLTVL.

The chain carries TRBV7-9 and TRBJ2-1, with a possible D match to TRBD2 (5 bases). CDR1 is SEHNR and CDR2 is FQNEAQ in the germline V gene (reference sequence). The CDR3 sequence is 17 residues long. V was pared by 5 bases and J by 8 bases, with 25 bases between. CDR3 in DNA: TGTGCCAGCAGCCGAAAAGATTTAATGTGGCTAGCAGATGAGCAGTTCTTC. Its protein product is CASSRKDLMWLADEQFF.